A single sample is the source of the 32 T cell receptor beta chains below, sequenced in a study of CD8 T cells in ankylosing spondylitis. TCRdb reanalysed the 5' RACE reads using MiXCR and keeps one entry per CDR3 protein. The sample lists about 160,000 distinct CDR3 sequences, around 16% seen once, with about 8.3% in the top ten. Sequencing was carried out using blood, either unsorted or a sorted T cell fraction (not recorded which). Every receptor here comes from a male donor with ankylosing spondylitis or in good health (not recorded which).

This clonotype was picked up many times. V usage is TRBV7-8 and J usage is TRBJ1-1, with D possibly TRBD1 on 5 matching bases. The CDR3 covers 13 residues. V shed 5 bases and J shed 4 bases, with 11 bases lying between them. The germline V gene encodes CDR1 SGHVS and CDR2 FQNEAQ. The CDR3 nucleotides are TGTGCCAGCAGCGCCCAGGGAGGCACTGAAGCTTTCTTT. Protein product: CASSAQGGTEAFF.

There are many counts of this clonotype. Germline and junction disagree at one end, which may indicate a read error. The CDR3 DNA reads TGTGCCAGCAGCAATGGGATAGGGGCCCGAAGCGTCTTC. Translation gives CASSNGIGARSVF. The chain couples TRBV12-3 or TRBV12-4 to TRBJ1-2; perhaps TRBD1 as D (5 bases). The CDR3 is made up of 13 amino acids.

This clonotype was found a few times. The chain is built from TRBV3-1 and TRBJ2-7; maybe TRBD2 (5 bases). The CDR3 length is 14 residues. Trimming removed 6 bases at V and 0 bases at J, with 12 bases between. The germline CDR1 and CDR2 sequences are LGHDT and YNNKEL (reference sequence). The CDR3 region has the DNA TGTGCCAGCAGTTTCACTCGGGGCTCCTACGAGCAGTACTTC. Translating gives CASSFTRGSYEQYF.

The chain has TRBV5-1 and TRBJ2-1, with D perhaps matching TRBD1 (6 bases). Per the germline V gene, CDR1 is SGHRS and CDR2 is YFSETQ. The CDR3 contains 15 residues. V lost 3 bases and J lost 4, with 14 bases in between. CDR3 region: CASSSAPRGYNEQFF. DNA for the CDR3: TGCGCCAGCAGCTCAGCCCCCAGGGGATACAATGAGCAGTTCTTC.

This clonotype was seen ten or more times. Here the CDR3 DNA reads TGCAGTGCCGCAGCGGGAGTTACCGGGGAGCTGTTTTTT. This codes for CSAAAGVTGELFF. The chain recombines TRBV20-1 with TRBJ2-2, with 8 bases fitting TRBD2. The CDR3 has 13 amino acids. Per the germline V gene, CDR1 is DFQATT and CDR2 is SNEGSKA (reference sequence). The ends lost 6 bases at V and 5 bases at J; junction bases unmatched: 5.

This clonotype was observed many times. J is TRBJ2-3 and V is TRBV7-7; D is uncertain. The CDR3 length is 13 residues. CDR1 SSHAT and CDR2 FNYEAQ come from the germline V gene (reference sequence). V shed 5 bases and J shed 3 bases, with 9 bases lying between them. DNA of the CDR3: TGTGCCAGCAGCACCGGCCCGACAGATACGCAGTATTTT. Encoded protein: CASSTGPTDTQYF.

This clonotype has a handful of counts. The chain joins TRBV5-1 to TRBJ1-1, with 9 bases fitting TRBD1. The CDR3 extends over 14 amino acids. Germline V gives CDR1 SGHRS, CDR2 YFSETQ. V shed 4 bases, J shed 1 base, and the junction held 2 bases outside the gene matches. The CDR3 nucleotides read TGCGCCAGCAGCGTGGGACAGGGGAACACTGAAGCTTTCTTT. It yields the protein CASSVGQGNTEAFF.

This clonotype was recorded a few times. CDR3 loop: CASSLDRTGWNEQFF. In nucleotides, the CDR3 is TGCGCCAGCAGCTTGGACCGGACAGGCTGGAATGAGCAGTTCTTC. The chain carries TRBV5-1 and TRBJ2-1, with 7 bases lining up with TRBD1. The CDR3 consists of 15 residues. Germline CDR1 SGHRS, CDR2 YFSETQ. With 0 bases clipped from V and 7 bases from J, the junction kept 7 bases outside the gene matches.

J is TRBJ1-2 and V is TRBV7-2; D uncertain. Germline-derived CDR1 and CDR2 are SGHTA and FQGNSA. The germline V and J ends were trimmed by 1 base and 4 bases, with 10 bases remaining between them. This CDR3 region has 14 residues. The CDR3 sequence is CASSLGSVIYGYTF. Written as DNA, the CDR3 is TGTGCCAGCAGCTTAGGTTCAGTGATCTATGGCTACACCTTC.

This clonotype has a single count. The chain recombines TRBV28 with TRBJ1-1; weak D call: TRBD1 (6 bases). Germline V gene lookup returns CDR1 MDHEN and CDR2 SYDVKM. The CDR3 has 17 residues. V dropped 5 bases and J dropped 2 bases, with 21 bases sitting between them. CDR3 sequence (DNA): TGTGCCAGCAGTCCCATCCCGGGGGGCGCGGATAACACTGAAGCTTTCTTT. It is translated as CASSPIPGGADNTEAFF.

The chain joins TRBV28 to TRBJ2-1; D unresolved. Germline CDR1 and CDR2: MDHEN and SYDVKM. The CDR3 covers 12 residues. The CDR3 is CVCWGSYNEQFF. The CDR3 DNA reads as TGTGTATGCTGGGGCTCCTACAATGAGCAGTTCTTC.

This clonotype was picked up a small number of times. V is TRBV7-8 and J is TRBJ2-2; D might be TRBD1 (6 bases). The CDR3 consists of 16 residues. V was cut by 1 base and J by 4 bases, with 13 bases left in between. Looked up from germline, CDR1 is SGHVS and CDR2 is FQNEAQ. In DNA form, the CDR3 reads TGTGCCAGCAGCTTAGTAGGGGGACAAATCACCGGGGAGCTGTTTTTT. Translated: CASSLVGGQITGELFF. The variable domain in full, completed from reference TRBV7-8 and TRBJ2-2, reads GAGVSQSPRYKVAKRGQDVALRCDPISGHVSLFWYQQALGQGPEFLTYFQNEAQLDKSGLPSDRFFAERPEGSVSTLKIQRTQQEDSAVYLCASSLVGGQITGELFFGEGSRLTVL.

This clonotype was seen repeatedly, ten times or more. This chain links TRBV5-6 with TRBJ2-3; D may match TRBD1 or TRBD2 (5 bases each). Germline lookup yields CDR1 SGHDT and CDR2 YYEEEE. The CDR3 sequence is 16 residues long. V was clipped by 2 bases and J by 4 bases, with 17 bases between them. The chain's CDR3 is CASSFLRGGGADTQYF. In DNA, the CDR3 is TGTGCCAGCAGCTTTCTTCGGGGCGGAGGCGCAGATACGCAGTATTTT.

This clonotype was detected a few times. The gene calls are TRBV5-1 and TRBJ1-2, with TRBD1 matching over 9 bases. CDR1 and CDR2 (germline): SGHRS, YFSETQ. V was clipped by 0 bases and J by 3 bases; unmatched bases: 3. This CDR3 contains 15 residues. The CDR3 protein is CASSLETGGDYGYTF. CDR3 in DNA: TGCGCCAGCAGCTTGGAAACAGGGGGCGACTATGGCTACACCTTC.

As regards this clonotype: This could be a read error, since a much larger clone is one nucleotide away. The chain recombines TRBV28 with TRBJ2-7; 7 nucleotides line up with TRBD1. This CDR3 spans 15 amino acids. CDR1 MDHEN and CDR2 SYDVKM come from the germline V gene. V gave up 6 bases and J gave up 1 base; unmatched junction bases: 9. The DNA of the CDR3 is TGTGCCAGCAGATCGATAGGGGGCTTTTCCTACGAGCAGTACTTC. It encodes CASRSIGGFSYEQYF.

This rearrangement joins TRBV28 to TRBJ2-1; 7 nucleotides agree with TRBD2. After removal of 5 bases from V and 7 bases from J, the junction contained 8 bases not matched to a gene. Germline V gives CDR1 MDHEN, CDR2 SYDVKM. The CDR3 loop spans 14 amino acids. The CDR3 DNA follows: TGTGCCAGCAGTCCGTTCGGGGAGGGGAATGAGCAGTTCTTC. It yields the protein CASSPFGEGNEQFF.

This clonotype was seen more than once but under ten times. V gene TRBV7-9 combines with J gene TRBJ2-2; D uncertain. The germline V gene encodes CDR1 SEHNR and CDR2 FQNEAQ (reference sequence). The CDR3 extends over 15 amino acids. V was clipped by 5 bases and J by 6 bases, with 16 bases between them. The CDR3 sequence: CASSPQARSAGELFF. DNA of the CDR3: TGTGCCAGCAGCCCCCAAGCTAGAAGCGCCGGGGAGCTGTTTTTT.

This clonotype was detected a few times. The V gene is TRBV11-2, the J gene TRBJ1-2; TRBD1 agrees at 7 bases. Germline V lookup: CDR1 SGHAT, CDR2 FQNNGV. The length of the CDR3 is 17 residues. V shed 4 bases and J 2 bases; nucleotides not matched to a gene: 13. DNA of the CDR3: TGTGCCAGCAGCTCGAGGGGGCTCCTTAATTCAAACTATGGCTACACCTTC. Its protein is CASSSRGLLNSNYGYTF. Variable domain in full (rest from reference TRBV11-2 and TRBJ1-2): EAGVAQSPRYKIIEKRQSVAFWCNPISGHATLYWYQQILGQGPKLLIQFQNNGVVDDSQLPKDRFSAERLKGVDSTLKIQPAKLEDSAVYLCASSSRGLLNSNYGYTFGSGTRLTVV.

This sequence joins TRBV3-1 and TRBJ2-5, with TRBD2 as a possible D gene (6 bases). Between the trimmed V and J ends, which lost 3 bases and 3 bases, there was a span of 14 bases. This CDR3 comprises 15 residues. Germline CDR1 reads LGHDT; CDR2 reads YNNKEL (reference sequence). The CDR3 loop reads CASSQLLIAEETQYF. The CDR3 DNA follows: TGTGCCAGCAGCCAGCTACTAATAGCGGAAGAGACCCAGTACTTC.

This chain links TRBV5-1 with TRBJ2-2; D call uncertain. This CDR3 is built from 13 residues. In germline, CDR1 is SGHRS, CDR2 YFSETQ. V was pared by 7 bases and J by 4 bases, with 11 bases between. For the CDR3, the DNA is TGCGCCAGCGGGCAGTACTTCACCGGGGAGCTGTTTTTT. Protein sequence: CASGQYFTGELFF.

This clonotype appeared many times. The rearrangement joins TRBV20-1 to TRBJ1-3, with TRBD1 as a possible D gene (6 bases). This CDR3 comprises 13 residues. The V end lost 4 bases, the J end lost 1 base, and 8 bases lay between the germline ends. The V gene's germline CDR1 is DFQATT and CDR2 SNEGSKA (reference sequence). The CDR3 reads CSATGDSGNTIYF. CDR3 in DNA: TGCAGTGCTACAGGGGATTCTGGAAACACCATATATTTT.

This clonotype appeared many times. The rearrangement uses TRBV29-1 and TRBJ2-3; 10 bases map to TRBD1. The CDR3 spans 15 residues. Losses at the gene ends were 6 bases for V and 2 bases for J; bases not matched to a gene: 8. The germline CDR1 and CDR2 sequences are SQVTM and ANQGSEA. CDR3: CSVRQGAAATDTQYF. The CDR3 DNA sequence: TGCAGCGTCCGACAGGGGGCCGCCGCCACAGATACGCAGTATTTT.

This clonotype was recorded a few times. The gene calls are TRBV5-8 and TRBJ2-1, with unresolved D. V was trimmed by 2 bases and J by 5 bases, leaving 8 bases between them. Germline CDR1 and CDR2: SGHTS and YDEGEE. This CDR3 contains 13 residues. The CDR3 DNA reads as TGTGCCAGCAGCTTTTCCCGGAACAATGAGCAGTTCTTC. Translating gives CASSFSRNNEQFF.

The chain links TRBV9 to TRBJ1-6; D remains ambiguous. There are 16 residues in the CDR3. Trimming took 3 bases from V and 6 from J, leaving 16 bases between them. Germline V gene sequence: CDR1 SGDLS, CDR2 YYNGEE. The CDR3 region has the DNA TGTGCCAGCAGCGATATGGCGTACGGAATTAATTCACCCCTCCACTTT. Protein: CASSDMAYGINSPLHF. The whole variable domain, remainder taken from reference TRBV9 and TRBJ1-6, is DSGVTQTPKHLITATGQRVTLRCSPRSGDLSVYWYQQSLDQGLQFLIQYYNGEERAKGNILERFSAQQFPDLHSELNLSSLELGDSALYFCASSDMAYGINSPLHFGNGTRLTVT.

There are many counts of this clonotype. The chain carries TRBV12-3 or TRBV12-4 and TRBJ2-5; D is unresolved. Trimming removed 4 bases at V and 5 bases at J, with 14 bases between. CDR3 length: 14 residues. As DNA, the CDR3 is TGTGCCAGCAGTTCGCCCCCCCAGATCGAGACCCAGTACTTC. Encoded protein: CASSSPPQIETQYF.

This clonotype occurred many times. The chain couples TRBV7-8 to TRBJ2-1; 7 bases agree with TRBD2. This CDR3 is built from 14 residues. J gave up 5 bases and V 1 base, and 2 bases lay outside the gene matches. Germline CDR1 and CDR2: SGHVS and FQNEAQ. The DNA for the CDR3 is TGTGCCAGCAGCTTAGTCGGGACTAACAATGAGCAGTTCTTC. This encodes CASSLVGTNNEQFF.

This clonotype was counted a few times. The chain joins TRBV6-2 or TRBV6-3 to TRBJ2-2; tentatively, D is TRBD2 (6 bases). Trimming took 6 bases from V and 5 from J, leaving 13 bases between them. The CDR3 has 14 amino acids. Germline loops: CDR1 MNHEY, CDR2 SVGEGT. CDR3 DNA: TGTGCCAGCAGCCCGGGAGTAGGTACCGGGGAGCTGTTTTTT. Protein product: CASSPGVGTGELFF.

This clonotype was observed at least ten times. The V call is TRBV20-1, the J call TRBJ2-7; either TRBD1 or TRBD2 may supply D (5 bases each). The V gene lost 5 bases and the J gene lost 2 bases, with 13 bases spanning the gap. Germline values: CDR1 DFQATT, CDR2 SNEGSKA (reference sequence). The CDR3 contains 13 residues. CDR3 region: CSAWGNRPYEQYF. The CDR3 region has the DNA TGCAGTGCTTGGGGGAACAGGCCCTACGAGCAGTACTTC.

This clonotype was observed at least ten times. The gene calls are TRBV5-1 and TRBJ2-7; 7 bases agree with TRBD1. This CDR3 is built from 15 residues. Germline CDR1 reads SGHRS; CDR2 reads YFSETQ. V was pared by 1 base and J by 2 bases, with 6 bases of the junction left unmatched. The CDR3 protein is CASSLIRQGAYEQYF. The CDR3 DNA reads as TGCGCCAGCAGCTTGATACGGCAGGGGGCCTACGAGCAGTACTTC.

The chain combines TRBV28 with TRBJ1-2; 8 bases are shared with TRBD1. The CDR3 length is 14 residues. Germline V gene sequence: CDR1 MDHEN, CDR2 SYDVKM. The V and J ends lost 4 bases and 8 bases, in that order; junction bases with no gene match: 9. The DNA of the CDR3 is TGTGCCAGCAGTTCCAGGACAGGGTTGTACGGCTACACCTTC. Translating it yields CASSSRTGLYGYTF.

The sample holds a few counts of this clonotype. The rearrangement links TRBV3-1 to TRBJ2-5; D remains unclear. Germline values: CDR1 LGHDT, CDR2 YNNKEL (reference sequence). V was cut by 0 bases and J by 6 bases, with 5 bases left in between. This CDR3 is built from 12 residues. In nucleotides, the CDR3 is TGTGCCAGCAGCCAAGAACCGAAGACCCAGTACTTC. This encodes CASSQEPKTQYF.

This clonotype was seen many times. The rearrangement links TRBV7-3 to TRBJ2-3; 12 bases are a match to TRBD1. This CDR3 region has 16 residues. V dropped 3 bases and J dropped 4; count of bases not matched to a gene: 5. Looked up from germline, CDR1 is SGHTA and CDR2 is FQGTGA. For the CDR3, the DNA is TGTGCCAGCAGCTTGACCGGGACAGGGGGCTCAGATACGCAGTATTTT. Translated, it gives CASSLTGTGGSDTQYF.